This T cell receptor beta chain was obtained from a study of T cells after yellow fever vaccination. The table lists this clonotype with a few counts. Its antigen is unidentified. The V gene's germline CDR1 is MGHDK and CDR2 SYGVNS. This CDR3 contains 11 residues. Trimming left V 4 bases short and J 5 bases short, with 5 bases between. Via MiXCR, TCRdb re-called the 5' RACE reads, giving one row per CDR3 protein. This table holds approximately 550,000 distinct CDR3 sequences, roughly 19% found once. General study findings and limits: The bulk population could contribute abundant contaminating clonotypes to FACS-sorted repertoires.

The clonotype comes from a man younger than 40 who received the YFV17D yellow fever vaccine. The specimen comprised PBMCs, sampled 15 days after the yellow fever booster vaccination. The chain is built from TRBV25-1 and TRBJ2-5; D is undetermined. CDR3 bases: TGTGCCAGCAGTGCAGCGGAGACCCAGTACTTC. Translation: CASSAAETQYF.